Here is one TCR beta chain with its context. Other DNA sequences of this sample code for an identical CDR3. This specimen belongs to a study of blood T cell repertoires in COVID-19. Study background: The United States, Italy and Spain supplied acute and convalescent COVID-19 samples. T cells, B-cell-depleted T cells, or PBMCs provided the cDNA or gDNA that served as material.

The CDR3 sequence is 14 residues long. V dropped 1 base and J dropped 7 bases, with 8 bases sitting between them. Germline V CDR1 and CDR2: LGHDT, YNNKEL (reference sequence). Original processing methods: Estimated nucleated cell counts came from reference gene primer amplification. The repertoire was sequenced with immunoSEQ multiplex PCR; TCRdb's copy has only in-frame clones and lacks some. V and J calls and clone size are copied from that table; D and trimming were computed from the DNA. In the table there are more than 250,000 clones, less than 85% of which are singletons. Sequenced: peripheral blood. The V gene is TRBV3-1 (or the pseudogene TRBV3-2), the J gene TRBJ1-6; D not certain. The sequence came from a man in his 60s who had recovered from COVID-19. CDR3 nucleotide sequence: TGTGCCAGCAGCCAAGTCGGCGGGAATTCACCCCTCCACTTT. It is translated as CASSQVGGNSPLHF.